What follows are 20 T cell receptor beta chains derived from one specimen sequenced in a study of blood T cell repertoires in COVID-19. The table came from immunoSEQ multiplex PCR; TCRdb's copy has only in-frame clones and leaves some out. The sample carries around 190,000 clones, around 84% recorded once. Sequencing was carried out using peripheral blood. The receptors were gathered from a human donor in a cohort sampled during active COVID-19.

This rearrangement joins TRBV5-1 to TRBJ2-7; 7 bases align to TRBD1. Germline CDR1 and CDR2: SGHRS and YFSETQ. J gave up 2 bases and V 3 bases, and 5 bases lay outside the gene matches. The CDR3 runs to 14 residues. DNA for the CDR3: TGCGCCAGCAGCTACACGACAGGGACCTACGAGCAGTACTTC. This encodes CASSYTTGTYEQYF.

The DNA for the CDR3 is TGTGCCAGCAGTTCGGACAGGGGCCGGGGGGATACGCAGTATTTT. Translated, it gives CASSSDRGRGDTQYF. V is TRBV28 and J is TRBJ2-3; 9 positions match TRBD1. V was clipped by 4 bases and J by 6 bases; unmatched bases: 8. The CDR3 is 15 residues long. CDR1 MDHEN and CDR2 SYDVKM come from the germline V gene.

This chain joins TRBV2 and TRBJ2-2, with 9 bases that match TRBD2. Germline assignment: CDR1 SNHLY and CDR2 FYNNEI. This CDR3 spans 16 amino acids. Trimming took 5 bases from V and 1 from J; bases not matched to a gene: 5. In DNA, the CDR3 is TGTGCCAGCAGTCCCCTTAGCGGGAGGAACACCGGGGAGCTGTTTTTT. This translates into CASSPLSGRNTGELFF. The full variable domain, rest sourced from reference TRBV2 and TRBJ2-2, is EPEVTQTPSHQVTQMGQEVILRCVPISNHLYFYWYRQILGQKVEFLVSFYNNEISEKSEIFDDQFSVERPDGSNFTLKIRSTKLEDSAMYFCASSPLSGRNTGELFFGEGSRLTVL.

The CDR3, as DNA: TGTGCCAGCAGCTTAGCGGACGGGAGCGGGAACCACGAGCAGTACTTC. Translation: CASSLADGSGNHEQYF. The chain is built from TRBV7-9 and TRBJ2-7; TRBD2 agrees at 7 bases. The CDR3 sequence is 16 residues long. V lost 0 bases and J lost 5; bases outside the gene matches: 10. Germline V gene lookup returns CDR1 SEHNR and CDR2 FQNEAQ (reference sequence).

The V call is TRBV5-4, the J call TRBJ2-1; D possibly corresponds to TRBD2 (6 bases). Germline V gene sequence: CDR1 SGHNT, CDR2 YYREEE (reference sequence). Trimming pared 1 base from V and 2 bases from J, leaving 13 bases between. The CDR3 is 16 amino acids. The CDR3 sequence: CASSLFERVAYNEQFF. DNA of the CDR3: TGTGCCAGCAGCTTGTTCGAGCGGGTGGCCTACAATGAGCAGTTCTTC.

The chain links TRBV19 to TRBJ1-1, with D perhaps TRBD1 (6 bases). With 5 bases removed from V and 0 bases from J, the gap between germline ends came to 10 bases. In germline, CDR1 is LNHDA, CDR2 SQIVND (reference sequence). The CDR3 covers 14 residues. Here the CDR3 DNA reads TGTGCCAGTAGTCCACAGGGTGTGAACACTGAAGCTTTCTTT. Protein product: CASSPQGVNTEAFF.

The gene calls are TRBV5-1 and TRBJ2-2, with a possible D match to TRBD2 (5 bases). The CDR3 is made up of 15 amino acids. The germline CDR1 and CDR2 sequences are SGHRS and YFSETQ. Trimming left V 2 bases short and J 4 bases short, with 12 bases between. This CDR3 is CASSLEGRGTGELFF. The CDR3 nucleotides read TGCGCCAGCAGCTTAGAGGGCCGGGGCACCGGGGAGCTGTTTTTT.

The chain combines TRBV28 with TRBJ2-7; a weak D match, TRBD2 (5 bases). This CDR3 has 13 residues. CDR1 MDHEN and CDR2 SYDVKM come from the germline V gene. V lost 5 bases and J 3 bases, leaving 11 bases between the germline ends. Here the CDR3 DNA reads TGTGCCAGCAGTGTACCTACTAGCTACGAGCAGTACTTC. Its translation: CASSVPTSYEQYF.

V gene TRBV9 combines with J gene TRBJ2-3; 8 bases match TRBD2. The J segment lost 0 bases and the V segment lost 0 bases, leaving 6 bases of the junction unmatched. The CDR3 consists of 17 residues. The V gene's germline CDR1 is SGDLS and CDR2 YYNGEE. In DNA form, the CDR3 reads TGTGCCAGCAGCGTAGCTCTGAGCGGGAGAAGCACAGATACGCAGTATTTT. Translated: CASSVALSGRSTDTQYF.

There are a few counts of this clone. J is TRBJ2-5 and V is TRBV5-1, with no clear D. V was trimmed by 6 bases and J by 1 base, leaving 16 bases between them. Germline V gives CDR1 SGHRS, CDR2 YFSETQ. This CDR3 is built from 15 residues. CDR3: CASNPVAESQETQYF. DNA for the CDR3: TGCGCCAGCAACCCTGTCGCGGAGTCCCAAGAGACCCAGTACTTC.

V and J are TRBV18 and TRBJ1-4; no definite D call. Trimming shortened V by 3 bases and J by 6 bases, and 11 bases separated the two germline ends. The CDR3 is made up of 14 amino acids. Germline CDR1 is KGHSH and CDR2 is LQKENI. The CDR3 nucleotides read TGTGCCAGCTCACCCTACGGGAATTATGAAAAACTGTTTTTT. It encodes CASSPYGNYEKLFF.

This clone was observed many times. The chain recombines TRBV6-5 with TRBJ1-3, with a possible D match to TRBD1 (6 bases). V was cut by 6 bases and J by 0 bases, with 12 bases left in between. The CDR3 extends over 15 amino acids. Germline V lookup: CDR1 MNHEY, CDR2 SVGAGI. CDR3 DNA sequence: TGTGCCAGCAGGATCGGACAGCACTCTGGAAACACCATATATTTT. This codes for CASRIGQHSGNTIYF.

This clone was seen only a few times. The chain uses TRBV4-1 and TRBJ1-5; 8 bases agree with TRBD1. Germline V gene sequence: CDR1 MGHRA, CDR2 YSYEKL. The CDR3 is 16 residues long. V was clipped by 4 bases and J by 0 bases; unmatched bases: 5. The CDR3 here is CASSPLTGVSNQPQHF. As DNA, the CDR3 is TGCGCCAGCAGCCCCTTGACAGGGGTTAGCAATCAGCCCCAGCATTTT.

The CDR3 DNA follows: TGTGCCAGCAGAATAGGGGTTGGTGAGCAGTTCTTC. Protein product: CASRIGVGEQFF. J is TRBJ2-1 and V is TRBV6-5, with D possibly being TRBD1 (5 bases). The germline gives CDR1 MNHEY, CDR2 SVGAGI. The CDR3 is made up of 12 amino acids. Trimming took 6 bases from V and 9 from J, leaving 12 bases between them.

This sequence joins TRBV18 and TRBJ2-7, with a tentative D call TRBD1 (6 bases). The CDR3 is 13 amino acids. The germline gives CDR1 KGHSH, CDR2 LQKENI. In DNA form, the CDR3 reads TGTGTCCCACCGGCAGGGGTTGAGTACGAGCAGTACTTC. As protein: CVPPAGVEYEQYF.

The V call is TRBV5-1, the J call TRBJ2-7, with TRBD1 matching over 7 bases. The trim removed 0 bases at V and 4 bases at J, leaving 10 bases unmatched. CDR1 SGHRS and CDR2 YFSETQ come from the germline V gene. CDR3 size: 16 residues. Here the CDR3 reads CASSLVETGLRYEQYF. DNA for the CDR3: TGCGCCAGCAGCTTGGTCGAGACAGGGCTGAGGTACGAGCAGTACTTC.

The chain couples TRBV30 to TRBJ2-1; 10 bases agree with TRBD2. The CDR3 is 15 residues long. From germline, CDR1 is GTSNPN and CDR2 SVGIG (reference sequence). V gave up 0 bases and J gave up 9 bases; unmatched junction bases: 8. The CDR3 DNA reads as TGTGCCTGGAGTGTCCCGGGACTAGCGTATGGTGAGCAGTTCTTC. It encodes CAWSVPGLAYGEQFF.

This chain connects TRBV5-6 to TRBJ2-1, with D perhaps matching TRBD2 (5 bases). The CDR3 totals 15 residues. V lost 1 base to trimming and J lost 4 bases, with 12 bases between them. Germline loops: CDR1 SGHDT, CDR2 YYEEEE. This CDR3 is CASSLIEGPYNEQFF. The CDR3 nucleotides read TGTGCCAGCAGCTTGATTGAGGGCCCGTACAATGAGCAGTTCTTC.

The chain is built from TRBV5-4 and TRBJ2-1, with 14 bases fitting TRBD2. The CDR3 spans 15 residues. The trim removed 7 bases at V and 10 bases at J, leaving 10 bases unmatched. Germline CDR1 is SGHNT and CDR2 is YYREEE (reference sequence). The CDR3 DNA is TGTGCCAGCGCCGATCGGACTAGCGGGAGGCGCGAGCAGTTCTTC. Translation gives CASADRTSGRREQFF.

This chain links TRBV24-1 with TRBJ1-5, with a tentative D call TRBD1 (5 bases). V lost 3 bases and J 6 bases, leaving 14 bases between the germline ends. This CDR3 contains 15 residues. Germline values: CDR1 KGHDR, CDR2 SFDVKD. The CDR3 is CATSDLVGRGQPQHF. DNA for the CDR3: TGTGCCACCAGTGATCTGGTAGGGAGGGGTCAGCCCCAGCATTTT.